These 28 T cell receptor beta chains were sequenced from one sample in a study of tumor and adjacent non-tumor tissue in lung cancer. No cell sorting was done before RNA was extracted from the tissue. Distant lung tissue was collected more than 3 cm away from the tumor edge. TCRbeta libraries were built with three rounds of nested PCR, modified from ARM-PCR. TCRdb itself ran the multiplex PCR reads through MiXCR, one entry per CDR3 protein. The sample contains 75,000 to 80,000 distinct CDR3 sequences, less than 85% of which appear only once. Sequencing was performed on distant non-tumor lung tissue. Every receptor here comes from a man between 65 and 79 years old with non-small cell lung cancer.

In the case of this clonotype: This CDR3 fails to terminate in the conserved phenylalanine or tryptophan, so it likely reflects a read error. The CDR3 here is CASSIRQMATWELFI. The DNA of the CDR3 is TGTGCCAGCAGCATAAGACAGATGGCCACCTGGGAGCTGTTTATT. The genes are TRBV11-2 and TRBJ2-2; perhaps TRBD1 as D (5 bases). Germline CDR1 SGHAT, CDR2 FQNNGV. CDR3 length: 15 residues.

CDR3 nucleotide sequence: TGCAGTGTTGCACAGGGAACCCCCTACGAGCAGTACTTC. Encoded protein: CSVAQGTPYEQYF. The chain employs TRBV20-1 and TRBJ2-7, with D possibly matching TRBD1 (6 bases). The CDR3 spans 13 residues. The V gene lost 7 bases and the J gene lost 2 bases, with 15 bases spanning the gap. Germline loops: CDR1 DFQATT, CDR2 SNEGSKA (reference sequence).

As regards this clonotype: A junction end diverges from the germline sequence, so it may reflect a read error. The V and J genes are TRBV11-3 and TRBJ1-1, with D tentatively TRBD1 (5 bases). The germline V gene has CDR1 SGHNT and CDR2 YENEEA. The CDR3 extends over 15 amino acids. The CDR3 loop reads CASSISTGGSTEALF. CDR3 bases: TGTGCCAGCAGCATCTCTACCGGGGGGAGCACTGAAGCTTTATTT.

Details on this clonotype: Sequence at one end of the junction differs from germline and may be a read error. This chain joins TRBV11-1 and TRBJ1-1; 7 nucleotides align to TRBD1. This CDR3 comprises 13 residues. Germline CDR1 reads SGHAT; CDR2 reads FQDESV (reference sequence). Here the CDR3 DNA reads TGTGCCAGTAGCGCCGACAGGGACACTGAAGATTTCTTT. This codes for CASSADRDTEDFF.

This chain uses TRBV19 with TRBJ1-5; D is unclear. This CDR3 comprises 14 residues. Germline V gene lookup returns CDR1 LNHDA and CDR2 SQIVND (reference sequence). Trimming took off 6 bases at V and 1 base at J, with 10 bases between the two ends. The CDR3 sequence: CASRLGESNQPQHF. CDR3 nucleotides: TGTGCCAGTAGGCTCGGGGAAAGCAATCAGCCCCAGCATTTT.

This clonotype was recorded a few times. The V and J genes are TRBV14 and TRBJ1-1; D is undetermined. The ends were cut back, 1 base at V and 5 bases at J, with 8 bases in the middle. This CDR3 has 13 amino acids. In germline, CDR1 is SGHDN, CDR2 FVKESK. This CDR3 is CASSQVERTEAFF. CDR3 in DNA: TGTGCCAGCAGCCAAGTAGAACGAACTGAAGCTTTCTTT. The complete variable domain, with remaining parts taken from reference TRBV14 and TRBJ1-1, reads EAGVTQFPSHSVIEKGQTVTLRCDPISGHDNLYWYRRVMGKEIKFLLHFVKESKQDESGMPNNRFLAERTGGTYSTLKVQPAELEDSGVYFCASSQVERTEAFFGQGTRLTVV.

On this clonotype: One junction end disagrees with the germline gene, perhaps due to a read error. This chain links TRBV4-3 with TRBJ2-4; tentatively, D is TRBD1 (6 bases). CDR1 and CDR2 (germline): LGHNA, YSLEER. The CDR3 runs 14 residues. Here the CDR3 DNA reads TGCGCCAGCAGCCAGACAGGAGCCAAAAATTTTCATTACTTC. Encoded protein: CASSQTGAKNFHYF.

The genes are TRBV6-2 or TRBV6-3 and TRBJ2-1, with 8 bases aligning to TRBD2. Per the germline V gene, CDR1 is MNHEY and CDR2 is SVGEGT. CDR3 length: 14 amino acids. CDR3 coding DNA: TGTCCCAACTCAGCGGGAGAGTCCTACAATGAGCAGTTCTTC. Encoded protein: CPNSAGESYNEQFF.

Comments on this clonotype: One end of the junction is discordant with germline, which a read error may explain. The V gene is TRBV4-3, the J gene TRBJ1-4, with D possibly matching TRBD1 (5 bases). Per the germline V gene, CDR1 is LGHNA and CDR2 is YSLEER. The CDR3 loop spans 16 amino acids. CDR3 in DNA: TGTGCCAGCAGCCAAGATACCAGGACCCCAGGGGAAAAACTGTTTTTT. Protein sequence: CASSQDTRTPGEKLFF.

With respect to this clonotype: Germline is not matched at one junction end, which may reflect a read error. J is TRBJ2-7 and V is TRBV4-3, with D perhaps matching TRBD1 (5 bases). Germline V CDR1 and CDR2: LGHNA, YSLEER. The CDR3 is made up of 18 amino acids. This CDR3 reads CASSRIRGLKVSPYVQYF. CDR3 sequence (DNA): TGCGCCAGTAGCCGGATTAGGGGTCTGAAGGTCAGCCCCTACGTGCAATACTTC.

Comments on this clonotype: It may be a read error: a sequence one base away is much more abundant. The rearrangement uses TRBV6-1 and TRBJ2-5; a possible D gene is TRBD2 (7 bases). CDR1 is MNHNS, CDR2 SASEGT, per germline. The CDR3 totals 13 residues. The ends were cut back, 10 bases at V and 5 bases at J, with 17 bases in the middle. The CDR3 coding sequence is TGTGCCACGGAGTGGAAGGGGGGGGAGACCCAGTACTTC. Encoded protein: CATEWKGGETQYF.

With respect to this clonotype: One end of the junction does not line up with germline, which may come from a read error. This chain links TRBV7-8 with TRBJ2-7; D is perhaps TRBD1 (6 bases). CDR3 length equals 15 residues. Per germline, CDR1 SGHVS and CDR2 FQNEAQ. This CDR3 is CASSLETGSSYDQYF. CDR3 in DNA: TGTGCCAGCAGCTTAGAAACAGGGAGCTCCTACGATCAGTACTTC.

This clonotype was seen a few times. J is TRBJ2-1 and V is TRBV24-1, with TRBD2 matching 10 bases. The germline CDR1 and CDR2 sequences are KGHDR and SFDVKD. J was trimmed by 7 bases and V by 0 bases; bases with no gene match: 5. This CDR3 is built from 16 residues. The CDR3 protein is CATSDLLAGAVNEQFF. Here the CDR3 DNA reads TGTGCCACCAGTGATTTGCTAGCGGGGGCCGTGAATGAGCAGTTCTTC.

The genes are TRBV24-1 and TRBJ1-5; possible D gene TRBD1, 5 bases. This CDR3 spans 17 amino acids. Trimming removed 4 bases from V and 0 bases from J, with 15 bases in between. Looked up from germline, CDR1 is KGHDR and CDR2 is SFDVKD. In DNA, the CDR3 is TGTGCCACCAGTGAGTCCAGGGTTGGGTCTAGCAATCAGCCCCAGCATTTT. This sequence encodes CATSESRVGSSNQPQHF.

Comments on this clonotype: The CDR3 does not close with the conserved phenylalanine or tryptophan, likely indicating a read error. The DNA is left out, because the CDR3 cannot be placed on it with certainty; the CDR3 is given as TCRdb lists it. The genes are TRBV11-3 and TRBJ1-1. The germline V gene has CDR1 SGHNT and CDR2 YENEEA. The CDR3 has 13 amino acids, counting both end residues. The CDR3: CASSRYPWPEAFS.

Worth noting for this clonotype: This CDR3 is missing its conserved last phenylalanine or tryptophan, likely due to a read error. The chain links TRBV10-3 to TRBJ1-1, with TRBD1 matching 7 bases. The V and J ends lost 7 bases and 3 bases, in that order; junction bases with no gene match: 11. Looked up from germline, CDR1 is ENHRY and CDR2 is SYGVKD. The CDR3 extends over 15 amino acids. The CDR3 loop reads CAINAKTGSDTEAFL. The CDR3 DNA reads as TGTGCCATCAATGCAAAGACAGGGAGTGACACTGAAGCTTTCCTT.

Worth noting for this clonotype: One junction end does not reproduce the germline sequence, and a read error may be involved. J is TRBJ1-1 and V is TRBV20-1; D unclear. This CDR3 comprises 12 residues. Germline V gene sequence: CDR1 DFQATT, CDR2 SNEGSKA (reference sequence). Here the CDR3 DNA reads TGCAGTGCTAGAGACAGTAACACCGAAGCTCTCTTT. The encoded protein is CSARDSNTEALF.

On this clonotype itself: A much more abundant neighbour one base away suggests this may be a read error. The V and J genes are TRBV5-4 and TRBJ2-2; no definite D call. Germline loops: CDR1 SGHNT, CDR2 YYREEE (reference sequence). The germline V and J ends were trimmed by 4 bases and 1 base, with 11 bases remaining between them. The CDR3 spans 15 residues. The CDR3 protein is CASSPRSLNTGELFF. The CDR3 region has the DNA TGTGCCAGCAGCCCCCGGTCTTTGAACACCGGGGAGCTGTTTTTT.

Remarks on this clonotype: With a much larger clone just one base away, this may be a read error. V usage is TRBV7-8 and J usage is TRBJ2-3; D may be TRBD1 (6 bases). This CDR3 is built from 16 residues. The germline CDR1 and CDR2 sequences are SGHVS and FQNEAQ. Between the trimmed V and J ends, which lost 0 bases and 7 bases, there was a span of 17 bases. The CDR3 is CASSLAAAPGTYTQYF. CDR3 bases: TGTGCCAGCAGCTTAGCGGCGGCCCCCGGGACATATACGCAGTATTTT. Looking up the rest from reference TRBV7-8 and TRBJ2-3 gives the full variable domain: GAGVSQSPRYKVAKRGQDVALRCDPISGHVSLFWYQQALGQGPEFLTYFQNEAQLDKSGLPSDRFFAERPEGSVSTLKIQRTQQEDSAVYLCASSLAAAPGTYTQYFGPGTRLTVL.

In the case of this clonotype: One junction end disagrees with the germline gene, perhaps due to a read error. V usage is TRBV4-1 and J usage is TRBJ2-7, with D possibly TRBD2 on 5 matching bases. The length of the CDR3 is 15 residues. Looked up from germline, CDR1 is MGHRA and CDR2 is YSYEKL. Here the CDR3 reads CASSQLVGATYEQYF. The CDR3 DNA follows: TGTGCCAGCAGCCAGCTAGTGGGAGCGACCTACGAGCAGTACTTC.

This clonotype turned up a few times. The junction departs from germline at one end; a sequencing error may be responsible. V usage is TRBV11-2 and J usage is TRBJ2-3, with D perhaps matching TRBD1 (6 bases). Per germline, CDR1 SGHAT and CDR2 FQNNGV. This CDR3 has 14 residues. CDR3 protein: CTSSSQGFSNTQYF. The CDR3 nucleotides read TGTACCAGCAGCTCGCAGGGGTTCTCAAATACGCAGTATTTT.

Comment on this clonotype: At one of its ends the junction is not consistent with the germline gene, which may arise from a read error. The rearrangement uses TRBV5-5 and TRBJ2-5; D gene unclear. Germline CDR1 reads SGHKS; CDR2 reads YYEKEE (reference sequence). This CDR3 contains 13 residues. CDR3 bases: TGTATCAGCAGCTTGGTCAGTCCGGAGACACAGTACTTC. Residues: CISSLVSPETQYF.

CDR3 amino acids: CASSLSWRGKEQFF. The CDR3 coding sequence is TGTGCCAGCAGTTTATCGTGGAGGGGCAAAGAGCAGTTCTTC. This chain uses TRBV12-3 or TRBV12-4 with TRBJ2-1, with a tentative D call TRBD2 (6 bases). The CDR3 length is 14 residues. Trimming cost V 2 bases and J 10 bases, with 15 bases left between them.

The chain has TRBV6-5 and TRBJ2-3; weak D call: TRBD2 (5 bases). This CDR3 has 15 residues. The germline V and J ends were trimmed by 6 bases and 8 bases, with 21 bases remaining between them. Germline V gene sequence: CDR1 MNHEY, CDR2 SVGAGI. The CDR3 spells CASRLTSGSTRTQYF. CDR3 coding DNA: TGTGCCAGCAGACTAACTAGTGGGAGCACACGTACGCAGTATTTT.

The chain links TRBV12-3 or TRBV12-4 to TRBJ1-3; D perhaps matches TRBD1 (6 bases). Trimming took off 4 bases at V and 8 bases at J, with 21 bases between the two ends. The CDR3 covers 16 residues. CDR3 nucleotide sequence: TGTGCCAGCAGTTCCTCCTACAGGGTTCGAGGATACACCATATATTTT. Protein sequence: CASSSSYRVRGYTIYF.

This clonotype came up once. The junction does not match germline at one end; this may be a read error. The genes are TRBV6-1 and TRBJ1-2; TRBD1 might be the D (6 bases). CDR3 size: 12 residues. Looked up from germline, CDR1 is MNHNS and CDR2 is SASEGT. The CDR3 sequence: CTSSPGVGGYTF. CDR3 DNA: TGTACCAGCAGCCCAGGGGTGGGAGGCTACACTTTC.

As concerns this clonotype: One junction end does not reproduce the germline sequence, and a read error may be involved. CDR3 DNA: TGTGCCAGCAGGGGGACAGGGGAGGGCAATCAGCCCAAGCATTTT. Translating it yields CASRGTGEGNQPKHF. The V and J genes are TRBV28 and TRBJ1-5; 10 bases are a match to TRBD1. Germline V gene lookup returns CDR1 MDHEN and CDR2 SYDVKM. The CDR3 runs to 15 residues.

With regard to this clonotype: A read error may account for a junction end that differs from germline. The gene calls are TRBV5-6 and TRBJ2-1; TRBD1 might be the D (5 bases). This CDR3 contains 16 residues. Germline assignment: CDR1 SGHDT and CDR2 YYEEEE. CDR3 sequence (DNA): TGTGCCAGTAGCTTGGGATTCCAGGGCTCCTACAATGAGCACTTCTTC. Protein sequence: CASSLGFQGSYNEHFF.